These 18 T cell receptor beta chains were sequenced from one sample in a study of beta chain features in type 1 diabetes. The sequenced template was cDNA made from the entire isolated RNA. Produced via immunoSEQ multiplex PCR; TCRdb's table is partial and in-frame only. Found here are 900,000 or so clones, 17% of them singletons; the top ten hold 0.02% to 0.03%. Input material: naive CD4+ T cells from blood. The receptors shown here come from a woman under 30 in good health.

V is TRBV5-4 and J is TRBJ2-1, with 12 bases matching TRBD2. Germline CDR1 SGHNT, CDR2 YYREEE (reference sequence). The CDR3 is 19 amino acids. With V trimmed by 0 bases and J by 0 bases, 7 bases remained unmatched. Here the CDR3 reads CASSLGLAGGPSSYNEQFF. The CDR3 DNA sequence: TGTGCCAGCAGCTTGGGGCTAGCGGGAGGGCCCAGCTCCTACAATGAGCAGTTCTTC.

This clone was recorded a few times. The chain links TRBV2 to TRBJ1-5, with D possibly being TRBD1 (5 bases). The CDR3 runs 13 residues. Germline V gene sequence: CDR1 SNHLY, CDR2 FYNNEI. Trimming shortened V by 6 bases and J by 8 bases, and 14 bases separated the two germline ends. The DNA for the CDR3 is TGTGCCAGCAGCAGGGACGTCCGAGAGCCCCAGCATTTT. This sequence encodes CASSRDVREPQHF.

This clone was seen a few times. The sample contains more than one DNA sequence encoding this CDR3. CDR3 protein: CASSPWSDTLYEQYF. The CDR3 coding sequence is TGTGCCAGCAGCCCTTGGTCGGACACGCTCTACGAGCAGTACTTC. The chain is built from TRBV7-2 and TRBJ2-7; D might be TRBD1 (5 bases). Trimming left V 5 bases short and J 3 bases short, with 17 bases between. CDR3 length: 15 amino acids. Germline V CDR1 and CDR2: SGHTA, FQGNSA.

This clone has more than one count but fewer than ten. V and J are TRBV2 and TRBJ2-7, with 7 bases identical to TRBD1. CDR1 and CDR2 (germline): SNHLY, FYNNEI. Trimming took 8 bases from V and 5 from J; bases not matched to a gene: 9. The CDR3 consists of 13 residues. The CDR3 sequence: CASGARGRNEQYF. The CDR3 nucleotides are TGTGCCAGCGGGGCGAGGGGGCGGAACGAGCAGTACTTC.

On this clone itself: Other DNA variants within this sample encode the same CDR3. J is TRBJ2-3 and V is TRBV5-6; TRBD2 aligns across 7 bases. The CDR3 is made up of 15 amino acids. Per the germline V gene, CDR1 is SGHDT and CDR2 is YYEEEE. J lost 0 bases, V lost 0 bases, and 1 base had no gene match. The CDR3 region has the DNA TGTGCCAGCAGCTTGGGAGCGGGAAGCACAGATACGCAGTATTTT. Translation gives CASSLGAGSTDTQYF.

As regards this clone: This specimen includes other DNA sequences encoding the same CDR3. This rearrangement joins TRBV6-5 to TRBJ2-7; D might be TRBD1 or TRBD2, each matching 5 bases. This CDR3 spans 11 amino acids. Trimming cost V 8 bases and J 2 bases, with 7 bases left between them. Germline V gives CDR1 MNHEY, CDR2 SVGAGI. In DNA, the CDR3 is TGTGCCAGCCGGGGCACCTACGAGCAGTACTTC. It is translated as CASRGTYEQYF.

The genes are TRBV9 and TRBJ2-5, with D perhaps matching TRBD1 (5 bases). Trimming removed 0 bases at V and 4 bases at J, with 7 bases between. Germline lookup yields CDR1 SGDLS and CDR2 YYNGEE. This CDR3 is built from 13 residues. CDR3 DNA sequence: TGTGCCAGCAGCGTAGTTCAGGGAGAGACCCAGTACTTC. It specifies CASSVVQGETQYF.

This clone was detected a few times. The V call is TRBV19, the J call TRBJ1-2, with D unresolved. V was pared by 4 bases and J by 4 bases, with 10 bases between. This CDR3 comprises 13 residues. Germline CDR1 and CDR2: LNHDA and SQIVND (reference sequence). CDR3 in amino acids: CASSTHDAYGYTF. CDR3 sequence (DNA): TGTGCCAGTAGTACCCACGACGCCTATGGCTACACCTTC.

There are a few counts of this clone. This chain connects TRBV7-2 to TRBJ1-2; tentative D call: TRBD1 (6 bases). The CDR3 is 15 amino acids. CDR1 and CDR2 from the germline V gene are SGHTA and FQGNSA. V was clipped by 2 bases and J by 9 bases, with 19 bases between them. CDR3 bases: TGTGCCAGCAGCTTAAGCGCCGCGCACAGGGAAAGCTACACCTTC. It translates to CASSLSAAHRESYTF.

The genes are TRBV19 and TRBJ2-7, with D uncertain. This CDR3 is built from 13 residues. Germline CDR1 reads LNHDA; CDR2 reads SQIVND (reference sequence). The ends were cut back, 3 bases at V and 7 bases at J, with 13 bases in the middle. CDR3 residues: CASSIGPGWEQYF. The DNA of the CDR3 is TGTGCCAGTAGTATCGGGCCAGGCTGGGAGCAGTACTTC.

This clone was seen a handful of times. The chain's CDR3 is CASSLSSGDYGYTF. DNA of the CDR3: TGTGCCAGCAGCTTGTCGTCAGGCGACTATGGCTACACCTTC. The chain couples TRBV7-9 to TRBJ1-2; D is unclear. CDR1 is SEHNR, CDR2 FQNEAQ, per germline (reference sequence). This CDR3 has 14 residues. Trimming removed 3 bases at V and 3 bases at J, with 11 bases between.

This clone was recorded once. Additional DNA sequences in this sample encode the identical CDR3. This chain uses TRBV7-3 with TRBJ2-1; 8 bases match TRBD2. From germline, CDR1 is SGHTA and CDR2 FQGTGA. The CDR3 is 14 amino acids. The V gene end was trimmed by 3 bases and the J gene end by 5 bases; junction bases not matched to a gene: 3. CDR3 in DNA: TGTGCCAGCAGCTTGGGCGGGAGGAACAATGAGCAGTTCTTC. It specifies CASSLGGRNNEQFF.

V and J are TRBV28 and TRBJ1-5; the D gene is possibly TRBD1 (5 bases). From germline, CDR1 is MDHEN and CDR2 SYDVKM. The CDR3 is made up of 14 amino acids. Trimming removed 3 bases at V and 9 bases at J, with 15 bases between. The CDR3 region is CASSLGEGVSPQHF. CDR3 DNA: TGTGCCAGCAGTTTGGGGGAAGGGGTATCGCCCCAGCATTTT.

The rearrangement links TRBV10-2 to TRBJ2-7; D remains unclear. Trimming cost V 7 bases and J 9 bases, with 16 bases left between them. This CDR3 has 12 residues. CDR1 WSHSY and CDR2 SAAADI come from the germline V gene. The CDR3 DNA reads as TGCGCCAGCAATGGGTACGGATCAATGCAGTACTTC. Its translation is CASNGYGSMQYF.

The J gene is TRBJ2-1, the V gene TRBV28, with TRBD2 matching over 10 bases. The CDR3 length is 15 residues. V was pared by 9 bases and J by 6 bases, with 11 bases of the junction left unmatched. Germline CDR1 MDHEN, CDR2 SYDVKM. The CDR3 DNA sequence: TGTGCCAGTCCTCCTAGCGGGAGTTCTGTCAATGAGCAGTTCTTC. Its translation: CASPPSGSSVNEQFF.

This clone appeared many times. The rearrangement links TRBV23-1 to TRBJ1-2, with 8 bases aligning to TRBD1. TRBV23-1 is an ORF for which the function is uncertain. The CDR3 sequence is 13 residues long. J lost 4 bases, V lost 6 bases, and 4 bases had no gene match. The CDR3 DNA follows: TGCGCCAGCAGGACAGGGGATCGCTATGGCTACACCTTC. This codes for CASRTGDRYGYTF.

V gene TRBV4-3 combines with J gene TRBJ2-3; TRBD2 aligns across 8 bases. The V gene end was trimmed by 3 bases and the J gene end by 5 bases; junction bases not matched to a gene: 4. In germline, CDR1 is LGHNA, CDR2 YSLEER. This CDR3 region has 14 residues. The CDR3 bases are TGCGCCAGCAGCCAGCGGGAGGTGATAGATACGCAGTATTTT. Translating it yields CASSQREVIDTQYF.

This chain connects TRBV19 to TRBJ1-4, with D unclear. The CDR3 extends over 16 amino acids. The V gene's germline CDR1 is LNHDA and CDR2 SQIVND (reference sequence). The V gene lost 1 base and the J gene lost 0 bases, with 9 bases spanning the gap. The CDR3 loop reads CASSIGRAATNEKLFF. CDR3 sequence (DNA): TGTGCCAGTAGTATAGGTCGCGCTGCAACTAATGAAAAACTGTTTTTT.